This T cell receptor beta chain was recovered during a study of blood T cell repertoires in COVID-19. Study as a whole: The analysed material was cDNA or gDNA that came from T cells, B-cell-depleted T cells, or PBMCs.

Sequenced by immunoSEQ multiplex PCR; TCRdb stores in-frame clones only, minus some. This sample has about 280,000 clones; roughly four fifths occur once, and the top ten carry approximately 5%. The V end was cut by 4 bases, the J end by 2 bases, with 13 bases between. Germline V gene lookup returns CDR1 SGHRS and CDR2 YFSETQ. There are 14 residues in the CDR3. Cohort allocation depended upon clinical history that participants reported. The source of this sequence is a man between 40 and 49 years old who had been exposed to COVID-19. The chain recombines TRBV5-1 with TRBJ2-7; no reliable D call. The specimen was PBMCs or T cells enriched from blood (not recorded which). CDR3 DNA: TGCGCCAGCAGCCCCGCCGAGACTGCCTACGAGCAGTACTTC. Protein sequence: CASSPAETAYEQYF.